This TCR beta chain is drawn from a study of T cell repertoires in cytomegalovirus infection. Whole-study findings and limits: Cumulated frequencies of public TCR beta families served to identify carriers of CMV plus the relevant HLA.

The length of the CDR3 is 14 residues. Germline CDR1 reads SQVTM; CDR2 reads ANQGSEA. Unmatched junction bases numbered 0, after V lost 0 bases and J lost 2 bases. In this sample, this clonotype turned up a few times. What it binds is not known. TCRdb independently ran MiXCR on the reads; one entry per CDR3 protein. The sample yields some 270,000 distinct CDR3 sequences, roughly 21% seen once. The chain has TRBV29-1 and TRBJ2-7; 11 bases are shared with TRBD2. This receptor was taken from a human donor in good health (CMV status not recorded). Some clones in this sample may be carry-over from other donors' samples. The sample here was cultured PBMCs, taken from culture after CMV antigen stimulation. CDR3 bases: TGCAGCGTTGAAGATAGCGGGAGGGCCTACGAGCAGTACTTC. This gives the protein CSVEDSGRAYEQYF.